A selection of T cell receptor beta chains follows, all from one sample in a study of blood T cell repertoires in COVID-19. Produced via immunoSEQ multiplex PCR; TCRdb's table is partial and in-frame only. The table includes about 350,000 clones, about 92% detected once. The material sequenced was peripheral blood. These receptors originate from a woman aged 55-69 years with COVID-19, enrolled during active disease. Each CDR3 is given with its conserved first and last residue. The order of the fields is J gene, clone size, V gene, D gene, CDR3 protein, CDR3 DNA. D genes are given only for firm matches. The size entry is marked missing in some rows and otherwise reads once, few, many or a size class.

>TRBJ1-5|.|TRBV5-8|TRBD1
CASSFSKGADNQPQHF
TGTGCCAGCAGCTTTTCAAAGGGGGCGGATAATCAGCCCCAGCATTTT
>TRBJ1-6|.|TRBV5-4|.
CASSLAGPKNSPLHF
TGTGCCAGCAGCTTGGCAGGCCCTAAAAATTCACCCCTCCACTTT
>TRBJ2-7|.|TRBV12-3/TRBV12-4|.
CASSSEAGMNF
TGTGCCAGCAGTTCTGAGGCCGGGATGAACTTC
>TRBJ1-5|.|TRBV2|.
CASRGDEQPQHF
TGTGCCTCCCGGGGGGATGAGCAGCCCCAGCATTTT
>TRBJ1-2|.|TRBV4-1|TRBD1
CASSPGQDPNYGYTF
TGCGCCAGCAGCCCAGGACAGGACCCTAACTATGGCTACACCTTC
>TRBJ1-2|.|TRBV7-2|.
CASISPGVHGYTF
TGTGCCAGCATTTCGCCGGGGGTCCATGGCTACACCTTC
>TRBJ2-7|.|TRBV6-5|.
CASINPTGYEQYF
TGTGCCAGCATTAACCCCACCGGCTACGAGCAGTACTTC
>TRBJ2-5|.|TRBV9|TRBD2
CASSVGMSGGYQETQYF
TGTGCCAGCAGCGTAGGAATGAGCGGGGGGTACCAAGAGACCCAGTACTTC
>TRBJ2-3|.|TRBV11-3|TRBD2
CASSLASGGAGTDTQYF
TGTGCCAGCAGCTTGGCTAGCGGGGGGGCCGGCACAGATACGCAGTATTTT
>TRBJ1-2|.|TRBV5-6|.
CASASGGTNVRYGYTF
TGTGCCAGCGCGTCCGGGGGTACGAACGTACGCTATGGCTACACCTTC
>TRBJ2-7|once|TRBV5-1|.
CASSLTGSSSYEQYF
TGCGCCAGCAGCTTGACGGGGTCGAGCTCCTACGAGCAGTACTTC
>TRBJ1-2|.|TRBV24-1|.
CATSPKDTFYGYTF
TGTGCCACCAGTCCTAAGGACACCTTCTATGGCTACACCTTC
>TRBJ1-1|once|TRBV3-1/TRBV3-2|.
CASSQRQVTEAFF
TGTGCCAGCAGCCAACGACAGGTTACTGAAGCTTTCTTT
>TRBJ2-5|.|TRBV4-1|.
CASSQLGSQETQYF
TGCGCCAGCAGCCAGCTAGGCTCCCAAGAGACCCAGTACTTC
>TRBJ2-1|once|TRBV5-1|.
CASTPGGGANEQFF
TGCGCCAGCACCCCCGGTGGGGGGGCCAATGAGCAGTTCTTC
>TRBJ2-1|.|TRBV19|.
CASSNPNRASSYNEQFF
TGTGCCAGTAGTAATCCCAACAGGGCAAGCTCCTACAATGAGCAGTTCTTC